This TCR beta chain derives from a study of T cells in Graves' hyperthyroidism and ophthalmopathy. Trimming at V came to 6 bases and at J to 2 bases, leaving 9 bases not matched to a gene. The CDR3 has 15 residues. RNA transcripts gave rise to amplified TCR beta CDR3 regions. The HTBI primer set drove a first-round RT-PCR of the TCR CDR3. TCRdb recomputed calls from the multiplex PCR reads with MiXCR, one row per CDR3 protein. The sample has roughly 520,000 distinct CDR3 sequences; around 22% are singletons. Findings and limits, study-wide: Most expanded thyroid clonotypes above 0.001 also appeared in blood.

Out of over 7.5 ml of fresh peripheral blood came the PBMCs. This clonotype came up a few times. Antigen unknown. The chain joins TRBV12-3 or TRBV12-4 to TRBJ2-7, with 8 bases that match TRBD2. The sample was blood. The TCR comes from a woman aged 30 to 39 with Graves' ophthalmopathy. The CDR3 here is CASRPAGGTTYEQYF. The CDR3 nucleotides read TGTGCCAGCAGGCCCGCGGGGGGTACTACCTACGAGCAGTACTTC.